The 25 T cell receptor beta chains in this list originate from one sample, sequenced in a study of graft-versus-host responses after intestinal transplantation. Only in-frame clones appear in the TCRdb table, and some are missing; sequencing was by immunoSEQ multiplex PCR. The sample carries tens of thousands of clones, approximately 94% recorded once. This specimen was PBMCs, taken 156 days after intestinal transplant. These receptors all stem from a human patient who received an intestinal transplant, so some T cells may come from the graft donor.

The V and J genes are TRBV19 and TRBJ1-4; tentative D call: TRBD1 (6 bases). The CDR3 covers 13 residues. Trimming pared 6 bases from V and 8 bases from J, leaving 13 bases between. Germline CDR1 reads LNHDA; CDR2 reads SQIVND (reference sequence). The CDR3 DNA sequence: TGTGCCAGTAGGACAGGTTTAAACGAAAAACTGTTTTTT. Protein sequence: CASRTGLNEKLFF.

V usage is TRBV5-5 and J usage is TRBJ1-4, with D possibly matching TRBD1 (5 bases). The germline V gene encodes CDR1 SGHKS and CDR2 YYEKEE (reference sequence). Trimming cost V 3 bases and J 4 bases, with 10 bases left between them. This CDR3 contains 14 residues. CDR3 region: CASSWETVNEKLFF. As DNA, the CDR3 is TGTGCCAGCAGCTGGGAGACAGTTAATGAAAAACTGTTTTTT.

The chain recombines TRBV19 with TRBJ2-3; 11 bases are shared with TRBD2. J lost 1 base, V lost 5 bases, and 17 bases had no gene match. From germline, CDR1 is LNHDA and CDR2 SQIVND (reference sequence). The CDR3 has 20 residues. The CDR3 DNA is TGTGCCAGTAGTGGCTGGGGACCGTCGACTAGCGGGGAGCGCACAGATACGCAGTATTTT. This sequence encodes CASSGWGPSTSGERTDTQYF. Full variable domain (outside the CDR3, taken from reference TRBV19 and TRBJ2-3): DGGITQSPKYLFRKEGQNVTLSCEQNLNHDAMYWYRQDPGQGLRLIYYSQIVNDFQKGDIAEGYSVSREKKESFPLTVTSAQKNPTAFYLCASSGWGPSTSGERTDTQYFGPGTRLTVL.

The CDR3 DNA follows: TGTGCCAGCAGTTACTCGAGGACAGGGGGCAGTGAGCAGTTCTTC. This sequence encodes CASSYSRTGGSEQFF. This sequence joins TRBV6-5 and TRBJ2-1; TRBD1 matches 11 bases. The CDR3 totals 15 residues. Germline CDR1 is MNHEY and CDR2 is SVGAGI. J lost 9 bases, V lost 0 bases, and 4 bases had no gene match.

CDR3 sequence reads: CASSSWQGSEQFF. CDR3 nucleotides: TGCGCCAGCAGCTCATGGCAGGGCAGTGAGCAGTTCTTC. The chain links TRBV4-1 to TRBJ2-1; a possible D gene is TRBD1 (5 bases). V lost 5 bases, J lost 9 bases, and 14 bases lay in between. CDR3 length: 13 amino acids. Germline V lookup: CDR1 MGHRA, CDR2 YSYEKL.

This clone appeared a single time. The chain is built from TRBV6-5 and TRBJ2-7; TRBD2 matches at 8 bases. V lost 5 bases to trimming and J lost 4 bases; unmatched junction nucleotides: 10. Germline assignment: CDR1 MNHEY and CDR2 SVGAGI. This CDR3 contains 15 residues. CDR3 sequence reads: CASSPRTSSTYEQYF. CDR3 sequence (DNA): TGTGCCAGCAGTCCCCGGACTAGCAGTACATACGAGCAGTACTTC.

The chain joins TRBV4-2 to TRBJ2-1; 11 bases map to TRBD2. The trim removed 0 bases at V and 9 bases at J, leaving 13 bases unmatched. The CDR3 has 18 amino acids. Germline CDR1 is LGHNA and CDR2 is YNFKEQ. In DNA, the CDR3 is TGTGCCAGCAGCCAAGACGACTTTAGCGGGAGGGCCGATTGTGAGCAGTTCTTC. It codes for CASSQDDFSGRADCEQFF.

V gene TRBV7-2 combines with J gene TRBJ2-5; D uncertain. With the DNA end fitting TRBJ2-7 better, the J assignment may be wrong. Germline values: CDR1 SGHTA, CDR2 FQGNSA. CDR3 length: 12 amino acids. DNA of the CDR3: TGTGCCAGCAGCTGGCCCGGCTACGAGCAGTACTTC. This codes for CASSWPGYEQYF.

This sequence joins TRBV4-1 and TRBJ2-1; D gene ambiguous. This CDR3 has 14 amino acids. In germline, CDR1 is MGHRA, CDR2 YSYEKL. V lost 1 base, J lost 6 bases, and 10 bases lay in between. As DNA, the CDR3 is TGCGCCAGCAGCCAAGCCCATACTGGCAATGAGCAGTTCTTC. Translation gives CASSQAHTGNEQFF.

The V gene is TRBV4-1, the J gene TRBJ1-5; D gene uncertain. The CDR3 contains 15 residues. The V gene's germline CDR1 is MGHRA and CDR2 YSYEKL. V was clipped by 0 bases and J by 2 bases, with 8 bases between them. The CDR3 sequence: CASSQDHGRNQPQHF. DNA of the CDR3: TGCGCCAGCAGCCAAGATCACGGCCGCAATCAGCCCCAGCATTTT.

The V gene is TRBV6-6, the J gene TRBJ1-6; the D is unclear. V lost 6 bases, J lost 6 bases, and 18 bases lay in between. Per germline, CDR1 MNHNY and CDR2 SVGAGI (reference sequence). The CDR3 has 16 residues. DNA of the CDR3: TGTGCCAGCAGGGCCGTGGGGAAAGATGTTAATTCACCCCTCCACTTT. Protein: CASRAVGKDVNSPLHF.

Only a few counts were recorded for this clone. The chain has TRBV6-1 and TRBJ1-2; TRBD1 is a possible D gene (5 bases). Germline CDR1 MNHNS, CDR2 SASEGT. V was cut by 1 base and J by 4 bases, with 13 bases left in between. The CDR3 covers 15 residues. The CDR3 nucleotides are TGTGCCAGCAGTGAAGAGCGGGACCCGGGCTATGGCTACACCTTC. The encoded protein is CASSEERDPGYGYTF.

V usage is TRBV9 and J usage is TRBJ1-2, with D possibly being TRBD1 (5 bases). Germline assignment: CDR1 SGDLS and CDR2 YYNGEE. V dropped 4 bases and J dropped 4 bases, with 20 bases sitting between them. CDR3 length equals 16 residues. The DNA for the CDR3 is TGTGCCAGCAGCAACCCCCCGGACAAGGGTTCCTATGGCTACACCTTC. Amino acids: CASSNPPDKGSYGYTF.

V usage is TRBV6-6 and J usage is TRBJ1-1; the D is unclear. This CDR3 is built from 11 residues. Trimming left V 5 bases short and J 9 bases short, with 10 bases between. Per the germline V gene, CDR1 is MNHNY and CDR2 is SVGAGI (reference sequence). The CDR3 sequence is CASSADVKAFF. The CDR3 nucleotides read TGTGCCAGCAGTGCCGACGTCAAAGCTTTCTTT.

The chain employs TRBV6-1 and TRBJ1-2; no definite D call. CDR3 length: 15 amino acids. CDR1 MNHNS and CDR2 SASEGT come from the germline V gene. V was clipped by 1 base and J by 0 bases, with 9 bases between them. CDR3 in amino acids: CASSEVAGANYGYTF. The CDR3 coding sequence is TGTGCCAGCAGTGAAGTAGCGGGAGCTAACTATGGCTACACCTTC.

The CDR3 reads CAISESRSDEQFF. CDR3 sequence (DNA): TGTGCCATCAGTGAGTCGAGGTCGGATGAGCAGTTCTTC. The chain couples TRBV10-3 to TRBJ2-1; no reliable D call. Per germline, CDR1 ENHRY and CDR2 SYGVKD. V was trimmed by 0 bases and J by 8 bases, leaving 8 bases between them. There are 13 residues in the CDR3.

This chain links TRBV12-5 with TRBJ2-7; 8 nucleotides line up with TRBD2. This CDR3 has 15 amino acids. Germline values: CDR1 LGHNT, CDR2 FRNRAP. With V trimmed by 5 bases and J by 3 bases, 9 bases remained unmatched. The CDR3 sequence: CASGQAGVGFYEQYF. The CDR3 bases are TGTGCTAGTGGTCAAGCGGGAGTTGGGTTCTACGAGCAGTACTTC.

The chain couples TRBV7-9 to TRBJ1-2; D is undetermined. CDR1 and CDR2 from the germline V gene are SEHNR and FQNEAQ (reference sequence). The CDR3 is made up of 12 amino acids. Between the trimmed V and J ends, which lost 3 bases and 4 bases, there was a span of 6 bases. CDR3 loop: CASSLDGYGYTF. The CDR3 coding sequence is TGTGCCAGCAGCTTGGACGGCTATGGCTACACCTTC.

This clone showed up just once. This chain uses TRBV9 with TRBJ1-2, with 7 nucleotides matching TRBD1. This CDR3 comprises 16 residues. CDR1 is SGDLS, CDR2 YYNGEE, per germline. The junction had 12 bases not matched to a gene; V was cut back by 0 bases and J by 7 bases. Here the CDR3 DNA reads TGTGCCAGCAGCGTAGACTCGGGACAGTGGGCATCTGGCTACACCTTC. Translation gives CASSVDSGQWASGYTF.

The genes are TRBV27 and TRBJ1-5; 8 bases are shared with TRBD1. Germline V CDR1 and CDR2: MNHEY, SMNVEV (reference sequence). CDR3 size: 14 residues. J lost 7 bases, V lost 2 bases, and 4 bases had no gene match. The CDR3 spells CASSLGQGYQPQHF. CDR3 in DNA: TGTGCCAGCAGTTTAGGACAGGGATACCAGCCCCAGCATTTT.

This rearrangement joins TRBV7-9 to TRBJ2-3, with TRBD1 matching 8 bases. Unmatched junction bases numbered 4, after V lost 5 bases and J lost 6 bases. Germline-derived CDR1 and CDR2 are SEHNR and FQNEAQ (reference sequence). This CDR3 has 13 residues. The CDR3 reads CASSPGQGDTQYF. The CDR3 DNA sequence: TGTGCCAGCAGCCCCGGACAGGGTGATACGCAGTATTTT.

Regarding this clone: One end of the junction does not line up with germline, which may come from a read error. This sequence joins TRBV28 and TRBJ1-5; D might be TRBD1 (5 bases). Germline-derived CDR1 and CDR2 are MDHEN and SYDVKM. The CDR3 is 14 amino acids. CDR3 loop: CASRLWGNNQPQHF. CDR3 in DNA: TGTGCCAGCAGATTATGGGGGAACAATCAGCCCCAGCATTTT.

The chain uses TRBV7-9 and TRBJ2-4, with D perhaps TRBD1 or TRBD2 (7 bases each). The germline V and J ends were trimmed by 5 bases and 2 bases, with 13 bases remaining between them. Per the germline V gene, CDR1 is SEHNR and CDR2 is FQNEAQ (reference sequence). This CDR3 comprises 15 residues. The CDR3 DNA follows: TGTGCCAGCAGCCAGGGGGGGCTTTCCAAAAACATTCAGTACTTC. Protein product: CASSQGGLSKNIQYF. Using reference TRBV7-9 and TRBJ2-4 for the parts outside the CDR3, the full variable domain is DTGVSQNPRHKITKRGQNVTFRCDPISEHNRLYWYRQTLGQGPEFLTYFQNEAQLEKSRLLSDRFSAERPKGSFSTLEIQRTEQGDSAMYLCASSQGGLSKNIQYFGAGTRLSVL.

The chain uses TRBV19 and TRBJ2-5; 8 bases are a match to TRBD1. This CDR3 is built from 13 residues. Germline-derived CDR1 and CDR2 are LNHDA and SQIVND (reference sequence). The CDR3 here is CAAGQGDRETQYF. The CDR3 DNA reads TGTGCAGCCGGACAGGGCGACCGGGAGACCCAGTACTTC.

The rearrangement uses TRBV14 and TRBJ1-4; D not certain. This CDR3 is built from 16 residues. Trimming took 0 bases from V and 0 from J, leaving 8 bases between them. CDR1 and CDR2 from the germline V gene are SGHDN and FVKESK. The CDR3 region is CASSQDAAATNEKLFF. The CDR3 nucleotides are TGTGCCAGCAGCCAAGATGCAGCCGCAACTAATGAAAAACTGTTTTTT. The complete variable domain, with remaining parts taken from reference TRBV14 and TRBJ1-4, reads EAGVTQFPSHSVIEKGQTVTLRCDPISGHDNLYWYRRVMGKEIKFLLHFVKESKQDESGMPNNRFLAERTGGTYSTLKVQPAELEDSGVYFCASSQDAAATNEKLFFGSGTQLSVL.